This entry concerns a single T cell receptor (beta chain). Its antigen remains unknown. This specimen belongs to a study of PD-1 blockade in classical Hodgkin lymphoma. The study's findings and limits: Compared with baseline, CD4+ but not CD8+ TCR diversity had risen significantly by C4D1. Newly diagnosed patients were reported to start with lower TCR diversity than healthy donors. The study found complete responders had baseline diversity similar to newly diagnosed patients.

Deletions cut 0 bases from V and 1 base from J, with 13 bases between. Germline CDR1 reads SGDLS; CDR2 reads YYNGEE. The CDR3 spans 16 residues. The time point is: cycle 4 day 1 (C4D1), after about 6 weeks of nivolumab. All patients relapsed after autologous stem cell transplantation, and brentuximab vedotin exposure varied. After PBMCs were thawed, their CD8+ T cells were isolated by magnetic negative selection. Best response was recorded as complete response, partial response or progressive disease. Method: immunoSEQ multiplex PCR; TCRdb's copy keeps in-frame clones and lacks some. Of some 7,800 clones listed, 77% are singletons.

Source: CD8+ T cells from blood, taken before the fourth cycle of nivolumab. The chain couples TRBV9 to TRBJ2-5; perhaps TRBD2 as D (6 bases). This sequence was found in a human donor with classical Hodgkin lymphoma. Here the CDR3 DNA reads TGTGCCAGCAGCGTAGGGGGGAGGTCACGCCAAGAGACCCAGTACTTC. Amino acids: CASSVGGRSRQETQYF.